This is a list of T cell receptor beta chains from one sample in a study of cytomegalovirus exposure and HLA in healthy donors. Clones were read by immunoSEQ multiplex PCR, and TCRdb kept only the in-frame ones, dropping some. The sample lists over 70,000 clones, 94% seen once, with approximately 0.59% in the top ten. Specimen: PBMCs. These receptors all stem from a woman aged 18-29 years in good health and CMV-seronegative. The CDR3 runs from the conserved cysteine through the conserved F or W. D genes are given only for firm matches. Where a row states a size, it is once, few, many or the class of an expanded clone; other rows omit it.

.	TRBV10-2	.	TRBJ2-2	CASSVATGELFF	TGCGCCAGCAGTGTGGCCACCGGGGAGCTGTTTTTT
.	TRBV30	.	TRBJ1-1	CAWSAMGALEAFF	TGTGCCTGGAGCGCCATGGGAGCTCTTGAAGCTTTCTTT
.	TRBV5-4	TRBD1	TRBJ1-1	CASSLGQGEAFF	TGTGCCAGCAGCTTGGGACAGGGGGAAGCTTTCTTT
.	TRBV28	TRBD2	TRBJ2-7	CASSLILAGSYEQYF	TGTGCCAGCAGTTTAATACTAGCGGGCTCCTACGAGCAGTACTTC
.	TRBV7-6	.	TRBJ1-6	CASSPNREIRTPLHF	TGTGCCAGCAGCCCAAACCGGGAAATCAGGACACCCCTCCACTTT
.	TRBV6-1	TRBD1	TRBJ1-1	CASVRDRVNTEAFF	TGTGCCAGTGTCCGGGACAGGGTGAACACTGAAGCTTTCTTT
.	TRBV9	TRBD2	TRBJ2-2	CASSGPSGNTGELFF	TGTGCCAGCAGCGGTCCTAGCGGAAACACCGGGGAGCTGTTTTTT
.	TRBV9	.	TRBJ1-4	CASSVTTADEKLFF	TGTGCCAGCAGCGTCACTACAGCGGACGAAAAACTGTTTTTT
.	TRBV5-1	TRBD1	TRBJ2-7	CASSLVAKPGQSSYEQYF	TGCGCCAGCAGCTTGGTCGCAAAGCCGGGACAGAGCTCCTACGAGCAGTACTTC
.	TRBV15	.	TRBJ1-2	CATSRGTQILPGGYGYTF	TGTGCCACCAGCAGAGGTACACAGATCTTGCCGGGGGGTTATGGCTACACCTTC
.	TRBV2	.	TRBJ1-6	CASRAGVGSPLHF	TGTGCCAGCAGAGCGGGGGTTGGATCACCCCTCCACTTT
.	TRBV4-3	.	TRBJ2-5	CASSPLSTPGETQYF	TGCGCCAGCAGCCCATTATCGACCCCGGGGGAGACCCAGTACTTC
.	TRBV7-2	.	TRBJ1-3	CASSLSQAGNTIYF	TGTGCCAGCAGCTTATCACAGGCTGGAAACACCATATATTTT
once	TRBV4-2	.	TRBJ2-4	CASSQDGRVLHIQYF	TGTGCCAGCAGCCAAGATGGTCGGGTTCTTCACATTCAGTACTTC
.	TRBV6-1	TRBD2	TRBJ2-2	CASSDQGLASGELFF	TGTGCCAGCAGTGACCAGGGACTAGCGTCCGGGGAGCTGTTTTTT
.	TRBV5-8	.	TRBJ2-2	CASSWSGLSNTGELFF	TGTGCCAGCAGCTGGTCGGGACTCTCGAACACCGGGGAGCTGTTTTTT
.	TRBV19	.	TRBJ1-5	CASSIWRGRSGQPQHF	TGTGCCAGTAGTATTTGGAGGGGCAGGTCTGGTCAGCCCCAGCATTTT
.	TRBV18	.	TRBJ1-1	CASSPAQGRGSTEAFF	TGTGCCAGCTCACCAGCCCAGGGCAGGGGAAGCACTGAAGCTTTCTTT
.	TRBV5-5	TRBD2	TRBJ2-3	CASRSSGGTQYF	TGTGCCAGCAGATCTAGCGGGGGGACGCAGTATTTT
.	TRBV11-2	.	TRBJ1-2	CASSLEVRQGLNYGYTF	TGTGCCAGCAGCTTAGAAGTACGGCAGGGGTTAAACTATGGCTACACCTTC
.	TRBV7-3	.	TRBJ2-5	CASSRGSQETQYF	TGTGCCAGCAGCCGGGGGTCCCAAGAGACCCAGTACTTC
.	TRBV7-3	TRBD1	TRBJ2-2	CASRHGTGGLTGELFF	TGTGCCAGCAGACACGGGACAGGGGGTTTGACCGGGGAGCTGTTTTTT
.	TRBV20-1	.	TRBJ2-7	CSAVGGYEQYF	TGCAGTGCCGTAGGGGGTTACGAGCAGTACTTC
.	TRBV5-4	TRBD1	TRBJ1-2	CASRMTGGSYGYTF	TGTGCCAGCAGGATGACAGGGGGGAGCTATGGCTACACCTTC
.	TRBV19	.	TRBJ1-6	CASSMTGITYNSPLHF	TGTGCCAGTAGTATGACGGGAATTACCTATAATTCACCCCTCCACTTT
once	TRBV9	.	TRBJ2-1	CASSVGGSAQEQFF	TGTGCCAGCAGCGTAGGAGGTAGCGCCCAAGAGCAGTTCTTC
once	TRBV28	.	TRBJ2-7	CASNTQNYEQYF	TGTGCCAGCAACACCCAGAACTACGAGCAGTACTTC
.	TRBV18	TRBD2	TRBJ2-7	CASSTPGLGPSLEQYF	TGTGCCAGCTCAACACCGGGACTAGGACCCTCCCTCGAGCAGTACTTC
.	TRBV5-6	TRBD1	TRBJ2-5	CASSLLQGLPSQETQYF	TGTGCCAGCAGCTTGTTACAGGGGTTACCCTCACAAGAGACCCAGTACTTC
.	TRBV6-5	TRBD1	TRBJ2-1	CASSPRDSAYNEQFF	TGTGCCAGCAGTCCCCGGGACAGCGCTTACAATGAGCAGTTCTTC
.	TRBV7-3	.	TRBJ1-2	CASRPTGNYGYTF	TGTGCCAGCAGGCCAACAGGGAACTATGGCTACACCTTC
.	TRBV7-9	TRBD1	TRBJ2-1	CASNRGASEQFF	TGTGCCAGCAACAGGGGGGCCAGCGAGCAGTTCTTC
.	TRBV28	.	TRBJ1-1	CASRDRGYTEAFF	TGTGCCAGCAGGGACCGCGGGTACACTGAAGCTTTCTTT
.	TRBV9	.	TRBJ1-2	CASSVFSRGYELNYGYTF	TGTGCCAGCAGCGTATTTAGCAGGGGATACGAACTTAACTATGGCTACACCTTC
.	TRBV7-9	.	TRBJ1-1	CASSLTGGRGAFF	TGTGCCAGCAGCCTAACAGGCGGGCGGGGAGCTTTCTTT
.	TRBV4-1	.	TRBJ1-5	CASSERLGQPQHF	TGCGCCAGCAGCGAAAGACTAGGTCAGCCCCAGCATTTT
.	TRBV7-9	.	TRBJ1-3	CASSWTDSGNTIYF	TGTGCCAGCAGCTGGACAGACTCTGGAAACACCATATATTTT
.	TRBV2	TRBD2	TRBJ2-5	CASRESGGARETQYF	TGTGCCAGCAGGGAGAGCGGGGGGGCGCGAGAGACCCAGTACTTC
.	TRBV9	TRBD1	TRBJ1-5	CASSAWTGPQPQHF	TGTGCCAGCAGCGCCTGGACAGGGCCGCAGCCCCAGCATTTT
.	TRBV4-3	.	TRBJ2-5	CASSQTGEPETQYF	TGCGCCAGCAGCCAAACGGGGGAGCCGGAGACCCAGTACTTC
.	TRBV7-2	TRBD1	TRBJ1-3	CASSSQGPGLGNTIYF	TGTGCCAGCAGCTCACAGGGGCCCGGGTTAGGAAACACCATATATTTT
.	TRBV28	.	TRBJ1-2	CASSSPAGGAGGGYTF	TGTGCCAGCAGTTCCCCCGCCGGTGGAGCCGGAGGCGGCTACACCTTC
once	TRBV7-7	TRBD1	TRBJ2-5	CASSLGTGRQETQYF	TGTGCTAGCAGTCTCGGGACAGGGCGGCAAGAGACCCAGTACTTC
.	TRBV9	TRBD2	TRBJ2-2	CASSPYPSGGNTGELFF	TGTGCCAGCAGCCCCTACCCGAGCGGGGGGAACACCGGGGAGCTGTTTTTT
.	TRBV6-5	TRBD1	TRBJ1-2	CASSQTGMTYGYTF	TGTGCCAGCAGCCAGACAGGGATGACATATGGCTACACCTTC
.	TRBV6-6	TRBD1	TRBJ1-2	CASSPTGDYGYTF	TGTGCCAGCAGCCCGACAGGGGACTATGGCTACACCTTC
.	TRBV30	TRBD1	TRBJ2-2	CAWGRQGAGELFF	TGTGCCTGGGGCCGACAGGGGGCCGGGGAGCTGTTTTTT
.	TRBV10-3	.	TRBJ1-3	CAIREESGNTIYF	TGTGCCATCCGCGAGGAGTCTGGAAACACCATATATTTT
.	TRBV6-5	.	TRBJ1-5	CASSYSPTGGQPQHF	TGTGCCAGCAGTTACTCTCCGACAGGCGGTCAGCCCCAGCATTTT
.	TRBV6-1	TRBD2	TRBJ2-1	CASSEIGGGSNEQFF	TGTGCCAGCAGTGAAATAGGCGGGGGAAGCAATGAGCAGTTCTTC
.	TRBV19	.	TRBJ2-1	CASIRSPGLYNEQFF	TGTGCCAGTATACGGAGTCCGGGACTTTACAATGAGCAGTTCTTC
once	TRBV6-1	.	TRBJ1-4	CASSGARGRDEKLFF	TGTGCCAGCAGTGGGGCCCGGGGAAGGGATGAAAAACTGTTTTTT
.	TRBV7-2	.	TRBJ1-5	CASSLLLTVNQPQHF	TGTGCCAGCAGCTTATTACTGACAGTGAATCAGCCCCAGCATTTT
once	TRBV5-1	.	TRBJ2-5	CASSSRDGLETQYF	TGCGCCAGCAGCTCGCGAGATGGGCTAGAGACCCAGTACTTC
.	TRBV19	TRBD1	TRBJ2-7	CASQDRGLGYEQYF	TGTGCCAGCCAGGACAGGGGGCTCGGCTACGAGCAGTACTTC
.	TRBV4-1	.	TRBJ2-7	CASSQVGGAGTYEQYF	TGCGCCAGCAGCCAAGTTGGAGGAGCGGGTACCTACGAGCAGTACTTC
.	TRBV6-5	.	TRBJ1-3	CATRAGRVSGNTIYF	TGTGCCACCAGGGCAGGCAGGGTCTCTGGAAACACCATATATTTT
.	TRBV4-1	.	TRBJ2-7	CASSQERGSSYEQYF	TGCGCCAGCAGCCAAGAACGAGGTAGCTCCTACGAGCAGTACTTC
.	TRBV4-1	.	TRBJ1-3	CASSLPQTSSGNTIYF	TGCGCCAGCAGCCTTCCTCAGACAAGTTCTGGAAACACCATATATTTT
.	TRBV7-2	.	TRBJ1-1	CASTPVGARTEAFF	TGTGCCAGCACCCCAGTAGGGGCGCGGACTGAAGCTTTCTTT